The 23 T cell receptor beta chains presented below share a single source sample, sequenced in a study of glioma-infiltrating T cells after dendritic cell vaccination. Clones were read by immunoSEQ multiplex PCR, and TCRdb kept only the in-frame ones, dropping some. The sample records under 100,000 clones, 85% being singletons. The sequencing here drew on blood, taken before dendritic cell vaccination. These receptors originate from a human donor with glioblastoma.

V and J are TRBV18 and TRBJ2-2; D possibly corresponds to TRBD2 (7 bases). This CDR3 region has 17 residues. V lost 4 bases to trimming and J lost 0 bases, with 15 bases between them. CDR1 and CDR2 (germline): KGHSH, LQKENI. CDR3 amino acids: CASSRSGGQSNTGELFF. CDR3 DNA sequence: TGTGCCAGCTCACGTTCGGGGGGACAATCGAACACCGGGGAGCTGTTTTTT.

The chain uses TRBV5-1 and TRBJ1-2; 7 positions agree with TRBD1. Germline V gene lookup returns CDR1 SGHRS and CDR2 YFSETQ. Losses at the gene ends were 0 bases for V and 0 bases for J; bases not matched to a gene: 5. The CDR3 has 16 amino acids. The CDR3 spells CASSLGQGVSNYGYTF. DNA for the CDR3: TGCGCCAGCAGCTTGGGTCAGGGGGTCTCTAACTATGGCTACACCTTC.

The chain joins TRBV30 to TRBJ1-6, with TRBD1 matching over 7 bases. This CDR3 region has 13 residues. Germline trimming cut 4 bases from V and 9 bases from J; bases unmatched to any gene: 6. Germline V CDR1 and CDR2: GTSNPN, SVGIG (reference sequence). CDR3: CAWTDRASSPLHF. The CDR3 nucleotides are TGTGCCTGGACAGACAGGGCCTCTTCACCCCTCCACTTT.

This clone was seen more than once but under ten times. This chain connects TRBV27 to TRBJ1-2; the D is unclear. Trimming removed 2 bases from V and 3 bases from J, with 13 bases in between. Germline V gene data show CDR1 as MNHEY and CDR2 as SMNVEV (reference sequence). This CDR3 region has 15 residues. The CDR3 coding sequence is TGTGCCAGCAGTTTACGAGGTGCGGCCTACTATGGCTACACCTTC. This codes for CASSLRGAAYYGYTF.

This chain links TRBV7-2 with TRBJ2-2; 10 bases are a match to TRBD1. The CDR3 totals 16 residues. J gave up 12 bases and V 4 bases, and 14 bases lay outside the gene matches. In germline, CDR1 is SGHTA, CDR2 FQGNSA. CDR3 region: CASSSGARDRGRQLFF. CDR3 in DNA: TGTGCCAGCAGCTCCGGAGCTCGGGACAGGGGACGTCAGCTGTTTTTT. The full variable domain, rest sourced from reference TRBV7-2 and TRBJ2-2, is GAGVSQSPSNKVTEKGKDVELRCDPISGHTALYWYRQSLGQGLEFLIYFQGNSAPDKSGLPSDRFSAERTGGSVSTLTIQRTQQEDSAVYLCASSSGARDRGRQLFFGEGSRLTVL.

In this sample, this clone turned up a few times. The chain combines TRBV19 with TRBJ1-3; a weak D match, TRBD1 (6 bases). Looked up from germline, CDR1 is LNHDA and CDR2 is SQIVND (reference sequence). The CDR3 has 17 residues. V shed 2 bases and J shed 0 bases, with 14 bases lying between them. The CDR3 DNA reads as TGTGCCAGTAGTATAAGAGCAGGGGAGAACTCTGGAAACACCATATATTTT. Amino acids: CASSIRAGENSGNTIYF.

The rearrangement joins TRBV29-1 to TRBJ2-1, with a weak D call TRBD2 (5 bases). The CDR3 is made up of 10 amino acids. Germline V gene sequence: CDR1 SQVTM, CDR2 ANQGSEA. V was shortened by 5 bases and J by 7 bases, with 6 bases between the two germline ends. CDR3 protein: CSVTRNEQFF. In nucleotides, the CDR3 is TGCAGCGTTACTAGGAATGAGCAGTTCTTC.

This clone turned up a few times. The rearrangement links TRBV19 to TRBJ1-5; D unclear. Germline V gene data show CDR1 as LNHDA and CDR2 as SQIVND (reference sequence). The ends were cut back, 10 bases at V and 1 base at J, with 11 bases in the middle. This CDR3 comprises 13 residues. CDR3 DNA: TGTGCCACCTCCCCAGGCAGCAATCAGCCCCAGCATTTT. Amino acid sequence: CATSPGSNQPQHF.

V and J are TRBV19 and TRBJ2-2; D is possibly TRBD1 (6 bases). Germline V lookup: CDR1 LNHDA, CDR2 SQIVND (reference sequence). The V end was cut by 6 bases, the J end by 2 bases, with 13 bases between. This CDR3 spans 15 amino acids. CDR3 in DNA: TGTGCCAGTAGATCTGACAGGCTTAACACCGGGGAGCTGTTTTTT. It encodes CASRSDRLNTGELFF.

V usage is TRBV9 and J usage is TRBJ2-1; the D gene is possibly TRBD2 (7 bases). The V gene's germline CDR1 is SGDLS and CDR2 YYNGEE. CDR3 size: 18 residues. Trimming removed 1 base from V and 6 bases from J, with 23 bases in between. CDR3 protein: CASSVWRGSEGTRNEQFF. The DNA of the CDR3 is TGTGCCAGCAGCGTATGGCGGGGGTCCGAAGGGACACGCAATGAGCAGTTCTTC. Together with reference TRBV9 and TRBJ2-1, the CDR3 gives the full variable domain: DSGVTQTPKHLITATGQRVTLRCSPRSGDLSVYWYQQSLDQGLQFLIQYYNGEERAKGNILERFSAQQFPDLHSELNLSSLELGDSALYFCASSVWRGSEGTRNEQFFGPGTRLTVL.

J is TRBJ1-5 and V is TRBV5-6; possibly TRBD1 for D (6 bases). There are 15 residues in the CDR3. V was pared by 4 bases and J by 2 bases, with 13 bases between. Germline lookup yields CDR1 SGHDT and CDR2 YYEEEE. The CDR3, as DNA: TGTGCCAGCAGCCGAGGGGGGGAGGGCAATCAGCCCCAGCATTTT. Translation: CASSRGGEGNQPQHF.

V is TRBV19 and J is TRBJ2-7, with 8 bases identical to TRBD2. With V trimmed by 3 bases and J by 0 bases, 7 bases remained unmatched. Germline V gene lookup returns CDR1 LNHDA and CDR2 SQIVND (reference sequence). The CDR3 runs to 16 residues. Here the CDR3 reads CASSILAGVSSYEQYF. The DNA for the CDR3 is TGTGCCAGTAGTATCCTAGCGGGCGTAAGCTCCTACGAGCAGTACTTC.

This rearrangement joins TRBV10-1 to TRBJ2-7, with 9 bases identical to TRBD1. The V segment lost 2 bases and the J segment 2 bases; nucleotides outside the gene matches: 1. CDR3 size: 14 residues. Germline-derived CDR1 and CDR2 are WNHNN and SYGVQD (reference sequence). The CDR3 reads CASSEGQGPYEQYF. For the CDR3, the DNA is TGCGCCAGCAGTGAGGGACAGGGGCCCTACGAGCAGTACTTC.

The gene calls are TRBV2 and TRBJ2-3; D perhaps matches TRBD2 (6 bases). The CDR3 extends over 14 amino acids. Trimming pared 4 bases from V and 1 base from J, leaving 9 bases between. Germline V CDR1 and CDR2: SNHLY, FYNNEI. CDR3: CASSAGGGTDTQYF. In DNA form, the CDR3 reads TGTGCCAGCAGTGCCGGGGGTGGCACAGATACGCAGTATTTT.

This clone was observed a single time. In nucleotides, the CDR3 is TGTGCCAGCAGCCTGGGTAGCGGGGCGGATACGCAGTATTTT. Residues: CASSLGSGADTQYF. The chain links TRBV9 to TRBJ2-3, with 8 bases aligning to TRBD2. The V and J ends lost 4 bases and 6 bases, in that order; junction bases with no gene match: 7. Germline V gene data show CDR1 as SGDLS and CDR2 as YYNGEE. This CDR3 spans 14 amino acids.

The J gene is TRBJ2-6, the V gene TRBV27; a weak D match, TRBD2 (5 bases). CDR1 MNHEY and CDR2 SMNVEV come from the germline V gene (reference sequence). The CDR3 has 17 amino acids. Trimming took 2 bases from V and 0 from J, leaving 11 bases between them. The DNA of the CDR3 is TGTGCCAGCAGTTTAGGTTTTGGGAGCTCTGGGGCCAACGTCCTGACTTTC. Amino acids: CASSLGFGSSGANVLTF.

The gene calls are TRBV5-4 and TRBJ2-7, with TRBD1 identical over 7 bases. This CDR3 has 14 amino acids. Germline CDR1 SGHNT, CDR2 YYREEE (reference sequence). Trimming cost V 7 bases and J 2 bases; bases outside gene matches: 9. DNA of the CDR3: TGTGCCAGCTTCCCCCGGGACAGCCCCTACGAGCAGTACTTC. It encodes CASFPRDSPYEQYF. The variable domain in full, with the rest retrieved from reference TRBV5-4 and TRBJ2-7, is ETGVTQSPTHLIKTRGQQVTLRCSSQSGHNTVSWYQQALGQGPQFIFQYYREEENGRGNFPPRFSGLQFPNYSSELNVNALELDDSALYLCASFPRDSPYEQYFGPGTRLTVT.

The chain carries TRBV7-2 and TRBJ2-7; D is undetermined. The CDR3 has 16 residues. Germline V CDR1 and CDR2: SGHTA, FQGNSA. V was cut by 1 base and J by 2 bases, with 15 bases left in between. CDR3 amino acids: CASSLGGGFATYEQYF. CDR3 DNA: TGTGCCAGCAGCTTAGGAGGCGGTTTCGCAACCTACGAGCAGTACTTC.

The chain recombines TRBV18 with TRBJ2-1; unclear D gene. The germline V and J ends were trimmed by 3 bases and 0 bases, with 15 bases remaining between them. Germline CDR1 KGHSH, CDR2 LQKENI. The CDR3 extends over 17 amino acids. The CDR3 loop is CASSPTPYTPSYNEQFF. CDR3 nucleotides: TGTGCCAGCTCACCGACACCCTATACCCCCTCCTACAATGAGCAGTTCTTC.

The CDR3 spells CASSLVPPGSGNTIYF. Here the CDR3 DNA reads TGTGCCAGCAGCTTAGTCCCACCAGGGTCGGGAAACACCATATATTTT. The chain joins TRBV7-2 to TRBJ1-3; a possible D gene is TRBD1 (5 bases). Trimming took off 1 base at V and 4 bases at J, with 14 bases between the two ends. Per the germline V gene, CDR1 is SGHTA and CDR2 is FQGNSA. The CDR3 is 16 amino acids.

J is TRBJ2-7 and V is TRBV27, with 7 nucleotides matching TRBD2. Germline V gene sequence: CDR1 MNHEY, CDR2 SMNVEV (reference sequence). V was pared by 5 bases and J by 2 bases, with 15 bases of the junction left unmatched. This CDR3 comprises 17 residues. CDR3 DNA sequence: TGTGCCAGCAGTCTCCCAGGGTCTGCGGGGGTGACCTACGAGCAGTACTTC. This sequence encodes CASSLPGSAGVTYEQYF.

The chain is built from TRBV2 and TRBJ1-5; TRBD1 might be the D (6 bases). The CDR3 totals 13 residues. Germline CDR1 reads SNHLY; CDR2 reads FYNNEI. Trimming stripped 6 bases from V and 4 bases from J, with 10 bases between. The CDR3 sequence is CASRYRENQPQHF. The CDR3 DNA is TGTGCCAGCAGATACAGGGAAAATCAGCCCCAGCATTTT.

The chain carries TRBV27 and TRBJ1-2, with 8 bases matching TRBD1. The CDR3 covers 14 residues. Losses at the gene ends were 5 bases for V and 6 bases for J; bases not matched to a gene: 8. CDR1 and CDR2 (germline): MNHEY, SMNVEV (reference sequence). In nucleotides, the CDR3 is TGTGCCAGCAGTCCGCAGGGGGCGGTGGATGGCTACACCTTC. Protein: CASSPQGAVDGYTF.